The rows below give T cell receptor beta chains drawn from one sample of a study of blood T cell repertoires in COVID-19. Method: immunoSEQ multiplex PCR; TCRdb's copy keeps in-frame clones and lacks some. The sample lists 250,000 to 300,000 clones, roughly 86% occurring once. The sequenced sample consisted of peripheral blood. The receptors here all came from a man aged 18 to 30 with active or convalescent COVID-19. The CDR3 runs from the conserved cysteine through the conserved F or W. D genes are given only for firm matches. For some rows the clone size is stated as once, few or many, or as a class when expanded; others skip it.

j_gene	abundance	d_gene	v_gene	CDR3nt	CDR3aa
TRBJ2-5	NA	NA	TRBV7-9	TGTGCCAGCAGCTTAGGGGACACGGCCCGGGGGACCCAGTACTTC	CASSLGDTARGTQYF
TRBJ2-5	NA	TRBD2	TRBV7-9	TGTGCCAGCAGTCTACGACTAGCACAAGAGACCCAGTACTTC	CASSLRLAQETQYF
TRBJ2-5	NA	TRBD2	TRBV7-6	TGTGCCAGCAGCTTAGCGCTTGCGGGAGGATCTAGGGAGACCCAGTACTTC	CASSLALAGGSRETQYF
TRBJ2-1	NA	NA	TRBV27	TGTGCCAGCCTAACTCCTTACAATGAGCAGTTCTTC	CASLTPYNEQFF
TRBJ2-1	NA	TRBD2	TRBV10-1	TGCGCCAGCAGTGAAGAGGGGCTAGCGGGGGTTTCGAAATACAATGAGCAGTTCTTC	CASSEEGLAGVSKYNEQFF
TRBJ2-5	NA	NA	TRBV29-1	TGCAGCGTTGTGGTGACAACCCAAGAGACCCAGTACTTC	CSVVVTTQETQYF
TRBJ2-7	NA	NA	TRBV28	TGTGCCAGCAGTTTAGGGCCCTCAGAATCCTACGAGCAGTACTTC	CASSLGPSESYEQYF
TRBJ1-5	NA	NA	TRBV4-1	TGCGCCAGCAGCCAAGCTCCTCCGGTGACGGGAGGTCAGCCCCAGCATTTT	CASSQAPPVTGGQPQHF
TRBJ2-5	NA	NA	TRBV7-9	TGTGCCAGCAGCCCCCCTCGGGGAAAAGAGACCCAGTACTTC	CASSPPRGKETQYF
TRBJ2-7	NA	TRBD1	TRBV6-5	TGTGCCAGCAGCCGACGTGGGGACAGGGACTACGAGCAGTACTTC	CASSRRGDRDYEQYF
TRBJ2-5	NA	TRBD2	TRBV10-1	TGCGCCAGCAGTTCTAGCGGGGCGTTCGAGACCCAGTACTTC	CASSSSGAFETQYF
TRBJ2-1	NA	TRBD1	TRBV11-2	TGTGCCAGCAGCCCCCGGGCAGGGGGCTGGAATGAGCAGTTCTTC	CASSPRAGGWNEQFF
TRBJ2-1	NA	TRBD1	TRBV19	TGTGCCAGTAATCCTGAGTGGGACAGGGTCAATGAGCAGTTCTTC	CASNPEWDRVNEQFF
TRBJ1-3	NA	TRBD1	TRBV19	TGTGCCAGTAGTATCGTCAACAGGGGTCTCTCTGGAAACACCATATATTTT	CASSIVNRGLSGNTIYF
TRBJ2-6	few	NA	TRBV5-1	TGCGCCAGCAGTGGGGCAACTGGGGCCAACGTCCTGACTTTC	CASSGATGANVLTF
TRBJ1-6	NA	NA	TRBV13	TGTGCCAGCAGCCTGGGGCCCCACTCACCCCTCCACTTT	CASSLGPHSPLHF
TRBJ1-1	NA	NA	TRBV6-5	TGTGCCAGCAGTTTCCGGGGAGGCACTGAAGCTTTCTTT	CASSFRGGTEAFF
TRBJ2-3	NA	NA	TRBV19	TGTGCCAGTAGTATAAGAGCTGAGGCGGAGTCGCAGTATTTT	CASSIRAEAESQYF
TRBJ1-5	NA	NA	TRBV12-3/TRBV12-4	TGTGCCAGCAGTCTCCACCCAGGGCCCCAGCATTTT	CASSLHPGPQHF
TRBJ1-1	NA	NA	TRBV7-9	TGTGCCAGCAGGCCATATGAGGGGAACACTGAAGCTTTCTTT	CASRPYEGNTEAFF
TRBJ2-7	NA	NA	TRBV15	TGTGCCACCAGCAGAGATAGACAGGTCGGGGAGCAGTACTTC	CATSRDRQVGEQYF
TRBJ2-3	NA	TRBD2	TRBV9	TGTGCCAGCAGCGTAGAAGCGGGGGAGCACACAGATACGCAGTATTTT	CASSVEAGEHTDTQYF
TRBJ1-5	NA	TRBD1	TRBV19	TGTGCCACCAAGGACAGGGAGTCCCAGCCCCAGCATTTT	CATKDRESQPQHF
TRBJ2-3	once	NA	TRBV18	TGTGCCAGCTCACCGAGACAGACAGATACGCAGTATTTT	CASSPRQTDTQYF
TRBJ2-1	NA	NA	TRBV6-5	TGTGCCAGCAGTTACTCCGCGGGAACCGCTTACAATGAGCAGTTCTTC	CASSYSAGTAYNEQFF
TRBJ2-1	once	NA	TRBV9	TGTGCCAGCAGCGTAGGGCCATATACCTACAATGAGCAGTTCTTC	CASSVGPYTYNEQFF